These 7 T cell receptor beta chains came from one sample sequenced in a study of cytomegalovirus exposure and HLA in healthy donors (dated by TCRdb to 2016 to 2017). The method behind the library was the immunoSEQ multiplex PCR assay. The multiplex PCR relied on a mix of 60 forward primers for TCR Vbeta segments and 13 reverse primers for TCR Jbeta segments. TCRdb retrieved this table from immuneACCESS and kept in-frame rearrangements only. Not all clones are present; in checked studies, unresolved V genes account for under half, and no reason is known for the remainder. Here the sample has about 150,000 clones; about 75% occur a single time. In total, the top ten clones hold around 4.2% of the sample. The specimen sequenced was PBMCs. The receptors come from a man between 60 and 70 years old in good health and CMV-seronegative.

The V call is TRBV7-6, the J call TRBJ2-7, with TRBD2 matching 11 bases. Trimming at V came to 5 bases and at J to 4 bases, leaving 7 bases not matched to a gene. CDR1 and CDR2 (germline): SGHVS, FNYEAQ. CDR3 length: 15 residues. The CDR3 loop is CASSLRLAGLYEQYF. The CDR3, as DNA: TGTGCCAGCAGCCTGCGACTAGCGGGGCTTTACGAGCAGTACTTC.

This clone was counted a few times. The rearrangement links TRBV7-9 to TRBJ1-4, with TRBD1 as a possible D gene (5 bases). V lost 0 bases to trimming and J lost 11 bases, with 13 bases between them. Germline V lookup: CDR1 SEHNR, CDR2 FQNEAQ (reference sequence). This CDR3 spans 14 amino acids. CDR3 sequence reads: CASSLAETNRKLFF. The CDR3 DNA sequence: TGTGCCAGCAGCTTAGCGGAGACGAACAGGAAACTGTTTTTT.

About this clone itself: This sample also contains other DNA sequences that code for the same CDR3. This sequence joins TRBV5-1 and TRBJ1-1, with D unclear. The CDR3 is 13 amino acids. Trimming took off 0 bases at V and 2 bases at J, with 5 bases between the two ends. Germline V gene data show CDR1 as SGHRS and CDR2 as YFSETQ. The CDR3 sequence is CASSLGRNTEAFF. The CDR3 coding sequence is TGCGCCAGCAGCTTGGGTCGTAACACTGAAGCTTTCTTT.

This clone was seen a handful of times. This chain connects TRBV6-1 to TRBJ1-1; TRBD1 might be the D (5 bases). The CDR3 runs to 12 residues. V was clipped by 11 bases and J by 3 bases, with 13 bases between them. The V gene's germline CDR1 is MNHNS and CDR2 SASEGT. CDR3 region: CAGQGWDTEAFF. CDR3 DNA: TGTGCCGGGCAGGGTTGGGACACTGAAGCTTTCTTT.

V is TRBV9 and J is TRBJ2-2; TRBD2 aligns across 8 bases. The CDR3 consists of 15 residues. CDR1 and CDR2 (germline): SGDLS, YYNGEE. The ends lost 4 bases at V and 7 bases at J; junction bases unmatched: 9. Here the CDR3 DNA reads TGTGCCAGCAGCCCTGGGACTAGTTCGATCGGGGAGCTGTTTTTT. It encodes CASSPGTSSIGELFF. Using reference TRBV9 and TRBJ2-2 for the parts outside the CDR3, the full variable domain is DSGVTQTPKHLITATGQRVTLRCSPRSGDLSVYWYQQSLDQGLQFLIQYYNGEERAKGNILERFSAQQFPDLHSELNLSSLELGDSALYFCASSPGTSSIGELFFGEGSRLTVL.

The chain joins TRBV7-8 to TRBJ2-1; 13 nucleotides align to TRBD2. The CDR3 totals 16 residues. The V segment lost 2 bases and the J segment 10 bases; nucleotides outside the gene matches: 8. Germline V gene lookup returns CDR1 SGHVS and CDR2 FQNEAQ. The CDR3 is CASSLFTGLAGQEQFF. CDR3 DNA: TGTGCCAGCAGCTTATTTACGGGACTAGCGGGACAGGAGCAGTTCTTC.

The CDR3: CASSEPDRMNTEAFF. CDR3 bases: TGTGCCAGCAGTGAACCGGACAGGATGAACACTGAAGCTTTCTTT. The rearrangement links TRBV25-1 to TRBJ1-1, with TRBD1 matching over 7 bases. Germline V gives CDR1 MGHDK, CDR2 SYGVNS. The CDR3 loop spans 15 amino acids. Losses at the gene ends were 2 bases for V and 0 bases for J; bases not matched to a gene: 3.